The 20 T cell receptor beta chains presented below share a single source sample, sequenced in a study of blood T cells in healthy people across ages. Alongside a J-beta primer mix, a sample-barcoded 5' primer served in a second PCR lasting about 7 to 11 cycles. TCRdb re-analysed the 5' RACE reads in MiXCR, keeping a single row per CDR3 protein. The sample carries some 710,000 distinct CDR3 sequences, 22% recorded once. Sequencing was performed on blood. The source is a man between 65 and 80 years old in good health.

This clonotype has only a few counts. The genes are TRBV7-6 and TRBJ1-4, with 8 bases aligning to TRBD1. CDR3 length: 16 residues. Germline values: CDR1 SGHVS, CDR2 FNYEAQ. J gave up 3 bases and V 5 bases, and 8 bases lay outside the gene matches. The CDR3 nucleotides read TGTGCCAGCAGCCCCCGGACAGGGAGGTCTAATGAAAAACTGTTTTTT. Translating gives CASSPRTGRSNEKLFF.

V usage is TRBV5-5 and J usage is TRBJ1-1; D call uncertain. Trimming stripped 4 bases from V and 0 bases from J, with 10 bases between. CDR3 length: 14 residues. The germline gives CDR1 SGHKS, CDR2 YYEKEE (reference sequence). The CDR3 is CASSPSSVNTEAFF. CDR3 bases: TGTGCCAGCAGCCCCTCGTCGGTGAACACTGAAGCTTTCTTT. Complete variable domain (other parts from reference TRBV5-5 and TRBJ1-1): DAGVTQSPTHLIKTRGQQVTLRCSPISGHKSVSWYQQVLGQGPQFIFQYYEKEERGRGNFPDRFSARQFPNYSSELNVNALLLGDSALYLCASSPSSVNTEAFFGQGTRLTVV.

This clonotype has a handful of counts. The chain uses TRBV5-1 and TRBJ2-4, with 7 bases identical to TRBD1. The length of the CDR3 is 14 residues. V lost 4 bases to trimming and J lost 6 bases; unmatched junction nucleotides: 7. Germline loops: CDR1 SGHRS, CDR2 YFSETQ. The CDR3 here is CASSPADRPNIQYF. The CDR3 DNA is TGCGCCAGCAGCCCGGCGGACAGGCCAAACATTCAGTACTTC.

The sample holds a few counts of this clonotype. The chain is built from TRBV5-1 and TRBJ2-5, with D unresolved. Germline values: CDR1 SGHRS, CDR2 YFSETQ. V lost 3 bases and J lost 5, with 14 bases in between. This CDR3 spans 14 amino acids. As DNA, the CDR3 is TGCGCCAGCAGCTCCCTCGTAGGGCGGGAGACCCAGTACTTC. Translation: CASSSLVGRETQYF.

The J gene is TRBJ1-2, the V gene TRBV28; 12 bases fit TRBD1. Germline CDR1 and CDR2: MDHEN and SYDVKM. The V gene end was trimmed by 5 bases and the J gene end by 6 bases; junction bases not matched to a gene: 10. This CDR3 spans 16 amino acids. CDR3 DNA sequence: TGTGCCAGCAGTCCGACGGGACAGGGGGCCTGGAATGGCTACACCTTC. This sequence encodes CASSPTGQGAWNGYTF.

The J gene is TRBJ1-2, the V gene TRBV12-3 or TRBV12-4; 7 nucleotides line up with TRBD1. This CDR3 region has 14 residues. V gave up 8 bases and J gave up 7 bases; unmatched junction bases: 13. CDR3 loop: CASRRQGVISGYTF. The CDR3 coding sequence is TGTGCCAGCCGTCGACAGGGAGTTATTTCTGGCTACACCTTC.

V and J are TRBV29-1 and TRBJ1-3; a weak D match, TRBD1 (6 bases). The CDR3 runs to 14 residues. Germline V gives CDR1 SQVTM, CDR2 ANQGSEA. V dropped 6 bases and J dropped 0 bases, with 12 bases sitting between them. The CDR3, as DNA: TGCAGCGTGGGGGACATAGCCTCTGGAAACACCATATATTTT. It encodes CSVGDIASGNTIYF. Full variable domain (remainder filled in from reference TRBV29-1 and TRBJ1-3): SAVISQKPSRDICQRGTSLTIQCQVDSQVTMMFWYRQQPGQSLTLIATANQGSEATYESGFVIDKFPISRPNLTFSTLTVSNMSPEDSSIYLCSVGDIASGNTIYFGEGSWLTVV.

Of note for this clonotype: At one of its ends the junction is not consistent with the germline gene, which may arise from a read error. The DNA of the CDR3 is TGTGCCACCAGTGATAACAGTGGAAGCAATCGGCCCCAGCATTTT. Translated: CATSDNSGSNRPQHF. V is TRBV24-1 and J is TRBJ1-5; D is unclear. The CDR3 has 15 amino acids. CDR1 is KGHDR and CDR2 is SFDVKD in the germline V gene.

This clonotype was recorded at least ten times. This rearrangement joins TRBV2 to TRBJ2-5, with D possibly matching TRBD1 (5 bases). From germline, CDR1 is SNHLY and CDR2 FYNNEI. Trimming removed 5 bases from V and 1 base from J, with 8 bases in between. The CDR3 length is 13 residues. CDR3 DNA: TGTGCCAGCAGTCGGACACCCCAAGAGACCCAGTACTTC. This encodes CASSRTPQETQYF.

This clonotype appeared a few times. An end of the junction does not agree with germline; a read error may underlie this. CDR3 loop: CVSSLGAHNYGYTF. As DNA, the CDR3 is TGTGTCAGCAGCTTAGGGGCGCATAACTATGGCTACACCTTC. J is TRBJ1-2 and V is TRBV7-9, with D tentatively TRBD1 (5 bases). The CDR3 sequence is 14 residues long. Germline V gene sequence: CDR1 SEHNR, CDR2 FQNEAQ (reference sequence).

The chain combines TRBV30 with TRBJ1-6; 7 bases line up with TRBD1. The ends lost 3 bases at V and 5 bases at J; junction bases unmatched: 4. Germline V lookup: CDR1 GTSNPN, CDR2 SVGIG (reference sequence). The CDR3 runs to 14 residues. CDR3 nucleotides: TGTGCCTGGAGCCGGGGACAGAATAATTCACCCCTCCACTTT. This encodes CAWSRGQNNSPLHF.

The rearrangement links TRBV6-1 to TRBJ1-5, with 8 bases matching TRBD1. Per the germline V gene, CDR1 is MNHNS and CDR2 is SASEGT. V dropped 6 bases and J dropped 0; count of bases not matched to a gene: 13. The CDR3 covers 18 residues. This chain's CDR3 is CASRRGTGGLYSNQPQHF. CDR3 DNA: TGTGCCAGCAGACGGGGGACAGGCGGATTGTATAGCAATCAGCCCCAGCATTTT.

The rearrangement links TRBV7-2 to TRBJ1-2, with TRBD1 matching 7 bases. CDR1 SGHTA and CDR2 FQGNSA come from the germline V gene. V lost 5 bases and J lost 0; bases outside the gene matches: 6. This CDR3 comprises 15 residues. The DNA of the CDR3 is TGTGCCAGCAGCCGAGGGGGGACAGCTAACTATGGCTACACCTTC. It encodes CASSRGGTANYGYTF.

The rearrangement uses TRBV7-9 and TRBJ2-5; D gene unclear. The DNA end favors TRBJ2-1, so the J call may be wrong. This CDR3 region has 12 residues. Germline-derived CDR1 and CDR2 are SEHNR and FQNEAQ (reference sequence). CDR3 sequence reads: CASSPPGFEQFF. DNA for the CDR3: TGTGCCAGCAGCCCCCCTGGTTTTGAGCAGTTCTTC.

This clonotype was seen a handful of times. The chain is built from TRBV6-2 or TRBV6-3 and TRBJ1-1; D not certain. The germline V and J ends were trimmed by 2 bases and 1 base, with 14 bases remaining between them. The germline CDR1 and CDR2 sequences are MNHEY and SVGEGT. The CDR3 runs 16 residues. This chain's CDR3 is CASSYGGGRENTEAFF. The CDR3 coding sequence is TGTGCCAGCAGTTACGGTGGAGGGAGAGAGAACACTGAAGCTTTCTTT.

The chain combines TRBV6-5 with TRBJ2-4; possibly TRBD1 or TRBD2 for D (5 bases each). The length of the CDR3 is 15 residues. The germline V and J ends were trimmed by 6 bases and 0 bases, with 12 bases remaining between them. CDR1 and CDR2 from the germline V gene are MNHEY and SVGAGI. In DNA, the CDR3 is TGTGCCAGCAGCGGGACGGGTCTAGCCAAAAACATTCAGTACTTC. It encodes CASSGTGLAKNIQYF.

This clonotype was picked up a small number of times. The V gene is TRBV7-2, the J gene TRBJ2-5, with TRBD2 matching 10 bases. The germline V gene encodes CDR1 SGHTA and CDR2 FQGNSA. Trimming removed 6 bases from V and 1 base from J; junction bases left unmatched: 11. The CDR3 covers 17 residues. CDR3 sequence: CASSIDYSGGLQETQYF. The DNA for the CDR3 is TGTGCCAGCAGTATAGACTATAGCGGGGGGCTCCAAGAGACCCAGTACTTC.

The V call is TRBV7-2, the J call TRBJ1-5; 11 positions match TRBD1. This CDR3 is built from 16 residues. The V gene's germline CDR1 is SGHTA and CDR2 FQGNSA. V shed 4 bases, J shed 3 bases, and the junction held 5 bases outside the gene matches. The DNA of the CDR3 is TGTGCCAGCAGCTCTAGGACAGGGGGCGCCAATCAGCCCCAGCATTTT. It specifies CASSSRTGGANQPQHF.

By sample fraction, this clonotype is medium-sized (0.01 to 0.1%). This sequence joins TRBV12-3 or TRBV12-4 and TRBJ2-5; TRBD2 matches at 14 bases. The CDR3 extends over 16 amino acids. V trimming: 5 bases; J trimming: 3 bases; junction bases outside the gene matches: 5. This chain's CDR3 is CASSVRLAGGKETQYF. For the CDR3, the DNA is TGTGCCAGCAGTGTCCGACTAGCGGGGGGGAAAGAGACCCAGTACTTC.

This clonotype has more than one count but fewer than ten. This rearrangement joins TRBV5-1 to TRBJ2-7; D might be TRBD1 (5 bases). The V end lost 1 base, the J end lost 5 bases, and 16 bases lay between the germline ends. Germline CDR1 SGHRS, CDR2 YFSETQ. This CDR3 region has 15 residues. The CDR3 sequence is CASSLSGQGAHEQYF. The CDR3, as DNA: TGCGCCAGCAGCTTGTCTGGCCAGGGTGCCCACGAGCAGTACTTC.